This TCR beta chain stems from a study of OX40 agonist ivuxolimab in advanced cancers. Across the whole study: Ivuxolimab is an agonistic anti-OX40 (CD134) antibody, and patients were treated with it. Study observations and caveats: Clones of CD4+ and CD8+ blood T cells grew by week 6 at doses of 0.1 to 3.0 mg/kg. Among the lowest levels of clonal expansion were found in partial responders at 0.1-3.0 mg/kg. More expanded clones were seen, on average, in CD8+ T cells than in CD4+.

Produced via immunoSEQ multiplex PCR; TCRdb's table is partial and in-frame only. The sample contains approximately 50,000 clones, about 86% of which appear only once. About this clone: Its matching antigen is unknown.

Germline V gives CDR1 KGHSH, CDR2 LQKENI. The CDR3 totals 14 residues. The V end lost 2 bases, the J end lost 5 bases, and 10 bases lay between the germline ends. Sequencing used CD4+ or CD8+ T cells sorted from blood, obtained in a trial of the OX40 agonist ivuxolimab. This clonotype was obtained from an adult with an advanced solid tumor such as melanoma, head and neck, liver or kidney cancer. The chain uses TRBV18 and TRBJ1-5; tentatively, D is TRBD1 (5 bases). Written as DNA, the CDR3 is TGTGCCAGCTCACCAGGGGGAAGGCATCAGCCCCAGCATTTT. As protein: CASSPGGRHQPQHF.